This section outlines one T cell receptor beta chain sequence together with its context. The data belong to a study of blood T cell repertoires in COVID-19. Study-level background: The origin of the acute and convalescent COVID-19 samples was the United States, Italy and Spain. T cells, B-cell-depleted T cells, or PBMCs provided the cDNA or gDNA that served as material.

The CDR3 spans 13 residues. Germline V gives CDR1 SQVTM, CDR2 ANQGSEA. V lost 4 bases, J lost 0 bases, and 7 bases lay in between. The table came from immunoSEQ multiplex PCR; TCRdb's copy has only in-frame clones and leaves some out. This table holds roughly 160,000 clones, around 82% found once. V usage is TRBV29-1 and J usage is TRBJ1-5; D remains unclear. This receptor was taken from an elderly woman with acute or convalescent COVID-19. Material for sequencing was peripheral blood. Written as DNA, the CDR3 is TGCAGCGTTGCAGATTATAGCAATCAGCCCCAGCATTTT. Translation gives CSVADYSNQPQHF. Combining the CDR3 with reference TRBV29-1 and TRBJ1-5 gives the whole variable domain SAVISQKPSRDICQRGTSLTIQCQVDSQVTMMFWYRQQPGQSLTLIATANQGSEATYESGFVIDKFPISRPNLTFSTLTVSNMSPEDSSIYLCSVADYSNQPQHFGDGTRLSIL.